This TCR beta chain was recovered during a study of blood T cell repertoires in COVID-19. The table came from immunoSEQ multiplex PCR; TCRdb's copy has only in-frame clones and leaves some out. The table includes almost 200,000 clones, about 82% detected once. The CDR3 has 15 residues. Germline CDR1 and CDR2: SEHNR and FQNEAQ (reference sequence). J lost 0 bases, V lost 3 bases, and 0 bases had no gene match. This sequence originates from a man between 60 and 75 years old with COVID-19, enrolled during active disease. V and J are TRBV7-9 and TRBJ2-2; the match to TRBD2 covers 8 bases. The sample was peripheral blood. The CDR3 reads CASSFSGTNTGELFF. The DNA of the CDR3 is TGTGCCAGCAGCTTTAGCGGGACGAACACCGGGGAGCTGTTTTTT. The full variable domain, completed using reference TRBV7-9 and TRBJ2-2, is DTGVSQNPRHKITKRGQNVTFRCDPISEHNRLYWYRQTLGQGPEFLTYFQNEAQLEKSRLLSDRFSAERPKGSFSTLEIQRTEQGDSAMYLCASSFSGTNTGELFFGEGSRLTVL.